This TCR beta chain was retrieved from a study of shared clonotypes between healthy human individuals. Study-level findings and limits: Compared with memory subsets, naive subsets generally had larger estimated richness.

CDR1 and CDR2 (germline): MDHEN, SYDVKM. This CDR3 comprises 17 residues. Unmatched junction bases numbered 10, after V lost 7 bases and J lost 1 base. Details on this clone: Its target is not known.

The input for sorted-subset replicate PCRs was approximately 210 ng DNA, 25,000 to 35,000 T cell genomes. Measured with immunoSEQ multiplex PCR; TCRdb has only the in-frame clones, and not every one. The sample contains over a million clones, 78% of which appear only once. The sequence was obtained from a man younger than 30 in good health. Some clones in this sample may be carry-over from other donors' samples. Sequencing input: memory CD4+ T cells from PBMCs. Subset meaning: CD45RA-negative fraction. The rearrangement joins TRBV28 to TRBJ2-1, with 10 bases fitting TRBD2. The CDR3 bases are TGTGCCAGCATTATGGGGGGTAGCGGGAGGTCCTACAATGAGCAGTTCTTC. It codes for CASIMGGSGRSYNEQFF.